Following are 5 T cell receptor beta chains from one sample sequenced in a study of T cell responses to AZD1222 COVID-19 vaccine. Method: immunoSEQ multiplex PCR; TCRdb's copy keeps in-frame clones and lacks some. Here the sample spans over 70,000 clones, about 88% being singletons. The sequences come from peripheral blood, collected 28 days after the second AZD1222 dose. These TCRs come from an adult who received the AZD1222 COVID-19 vaccine.

This chain connects TRBV5-1 to TRBJ2-1; TRBD2 is a possible D gene (5 bases). The CDR3 runs to 12 residues. Germline CDR1 and CDR2: SGHRS and YFSETQ. Trimming shortened V by 2 bases and J by 8 bases, and 8 bases separated the two germline ends. The CDR3 spells CASSFRSDEQFF. Here the CDR3 DNA reads TGCGCCAGCAGCTTCCGTAGCGATGAGCAGTTCTTC.

The V gene is TRBV27, the J gene TRBJ1-1; D not resolved. The germline V gene has CDR1 MNHEY and CDR2 SMNVEV (reference sequence). CDR3 length: 14 amino acids. The ends were cut back, 3 bases at V and 0 bases at J, with 8 bases in the middle. CDR3 region: CASSFQLMNTEAFF. The CDR3 region has the DNA TGTGCCAGCAGTTTTCAATTGATGAACACTGAAGCTTTCTTT.

This sequence joins TRBV7-2 and TRBJ2-1; no clear D gene. The germline gives CDR1 SGHTA, CDR2 FQGNSA. With 1 base removed from V and 7 bases from J, the gap between germline ends came to 17 bases. The CDR3 covers 16 residues. For the CDR3, the DNA is TGTGCCAGCAGCTTAGTTGATTACCCCGCAGGAAATGAGCAGTTCTTC. Translating gives CASSLVDYPAGNEQFF.

This clone came up once. The chain joins TRBV6-5 to TRBJ2-7; 12 bases agree with TRBD2. V gave up 6 bases and J gave up 4 bases; unmatched junction bases: 7. The CDR3 is 15 residues long. Germline V CDR1 and CDR2: MNHEY, SVGAGI. The CDR3 nucleotides read TGTGCCAGCAGACGACTAGCGGGAGCTCCTTACGAGCAGTACGTC. It yields the protein CASRRLAGAPYEQYV.

V gene TRBV9 combines with J gene TRBJ2-1, with D perhaps TRBD1 (6 bases). V dropped 0 bases and J dropped 6 bases, with 19 bases sitting between them. CDR3 length: 17 amino acids. Germline V CDR1 and CDR2: SGDLS, YYNGEE. Here the CDR3 DNA reads TGTGCCAGCAGCGTAGGAATTTCGGGCAGGGGAGTCAATGAGCAGTTCTTC. Translating it yields CASSVGISGRGVNEQFF.